The 14 T cell receptor beta chains presented below share a single source sample, sequenced in a study of T cell changes during pregnancy in multiple sclerosis. The method was immunoSEQ multiplex PCR; TCRdb's version includes in-frame clones alone and lacks a portion of them. The sample lists 58,000 or so clones; less than 95% were seen once. The sequencing used peripheral blood, collected in the first trimester of pregnancy. The receptor source for this set is a female donor in good health, enrolled as a control in a pregnancy study.

This sequence joins TRBV5-1 and TRBJ2-1, with 15 bases matching TRBD2. The trim removed 5 bases at V and 4 bases at J, leaving 4 bases unmatched. The CDR3 sequence is 16 residues long. Germline assignment: CDR1 SGHRS and CDR2 YFSETQ. CDR3 bases: TGCGCCAGCAGTGGGGGACTAGCGGGAGGTTACAATGAGCAGTTCTTC. Translating gives CASSGGLAGGYNEQFF. Full variable domain (outside the CDR3, taken from reference TRBV5-1 and TRBJ2-1): KAGVTQTPRYLIKTRGQQVTLSCSPISGHRSVSWYQQTPGQGLQFLFEYFSETQRNKGNFPGRFSGRQFSNSRSEMNVSTLELGDSALYLCASSGGLAGGYNEQFFGPGTRLTVL.

This clone was observed once. This chain uses TRBV25-1 with TRBJ2-7, with D possibly TRBD1 on 6 matching bases. Germline-derived CDR1 and CDR2 are MGHDK and SYGVNS. V shed 6 bases and J shed 5 bases, with 17 bases lying between them. The CDR3 totals 14 residues. The CDR3 DNA follows: TGTGCCAGCAGACCCCTCAGGGGAATGCACGAGCAGTACTTC. This encodes CASRPLRGMHEQYF.

The J gene is TRBJ2-7, the V gene TRBV20-1; D possibly corresponds to TRBD2 (6 bases). The CDR3 totals 11 residues. Germline V gives CDR1 DFQATT, CDR2 SNEGSKA (reference sequence). V was pared by 3 bases and J by 7 bases, with 10 bases between. The CDR3 DNA reads as TGCAGTGCTAGGGGACTTCGGGAGCAGTACTTC. Protein product: CSARGLREQYF.

The chain joins TRBV11-2 to TRBJ2-1; 13 bases line up with TRBD2. V lost 1 base and J lost 0; bases outside the gene matches: 6. Germline-derived CDR1 and CDR2 are SGHAT and FQNNGV. The CDR3 extends over 19 amino acids. CDR3 coding DNA: TGTGCCAGCAGCTTAGGACTAGCGGGGGGCGGGGGCTCCTACAATGAGCAGTTCTTC. It specifies CASSLGLAGGGGSYNEQFF.

The chain recombines TRBV29-1 with TRBJ1-4; D gene ambiguous. This CDR3 region has 13 residues. The V gene's germline CDR1 is SQVTM and CDR2 ANQGSEA. Trimming stripped 4 bases from V and 0 bases from J, with 6 bases between. CDR3 sequence reads: CSVGGTTNEKLFF. The CDR3 nucleotides read TGCAGCGTTGGAGGGACAACTAATGAAAAACTGTTTTTT.

The chain combines TRBV5-1 with TRBJ2-7; 7 bases align to TRBD2. V dropped 6 bases and J dropped 0; count of bases not matched to a gene: 9. The CDR3 has 15 amino acids. CDR1 is SGHRS, CDR2 YFSETQ, per germline. CDR3 bases: TGCGCCAGCACCTCCGACCAGCGGGGCTCCTACGAGCAGTACTTC. This encodes CASTSDQRGSYEQYF.

The CDR3 protein is CASSDSGGATDTQYF. The DNA of the CDR3 is TGTGCCAGCAGTGACTCAGGGGGGGCCACAGATACGCAGTATTTT. The genes are TRBV6-4 and TRBJ2-3, with D tentatively TRBD2 (7 bases). The germline V and J ends were trimmed by 0 bases and 2 bases, with 9 bases remaining between them. Germline lookup yields CDR1 MRHNA and CDR2 SNTAGT. The CDR3 extends over 15 amino acids.

The chain recombines TRBV7-9 with TRBJ2-1; possible D gene TRBD1, 7 bases. The V gene lost 11 bases and the J gene lost 7 bases, with 15 bases spanning the gap. Germline lookup yields CDR1 SEHNR and CDR2 FQNEAQ (reference sequence). The CDR3 runs to 12 residues. The CDR3 sequence: CAAGGPRNEQFF. The CDR3 bases are TGTGCCGCAGGGGGGCCGAGGAATGAGCAGTTCTTC.

The chain joins TRBV12-5 to TRBJ1-5; 9 positions agree with TRBD1. V was clipped by 2 bases and J by 0 bases; unmatched bases: 11. The CDR3 totals 19 residues. Per the germline V gene, CDR1 is LGHNT and CDR2 is FRNRAP. The CDR3 protein is CASGLRNRGLGDSNQPQHF. CDR3 DNA: TGTGCTAGTGGTTTGCGGAACAGGGGGCTCGGGGATAGCAATCAGCCCCAGCATTTT.

The chain couples TRBV5-1 to TRBJ1-5; no definite D call. V was trimmed by 4 bases and J by 2 bases, leaving 16 bases between them. The CDR3 loop spans 16 amino acids. In germline, CDR1 is SGHRS, CDR2 YFSETQ. The CDR3 DNA sequence: TGCGCCAGCAGCCCTACCCCGGGGTCTGGCAATCAGCCCCAGCATTTT. Its protein is CASSPTPGSGNQPQHF.

V gene TRBV27 combines with J gene TRBJ2-7, with D possibly TRBD2 on 6 matching bases. Trimming removed 2 bases at V and 6 bases at J, with 17 bases between. CDR3 length equals 15 residues. Germline values: CDR1 MNHEY, CDR2 SMNVEV (reference sequence). CDR3 sequence (DNA): TGTGCCAGCAGTTTAGTAGGCCGCGGGGCGTCCGAGCAGTACTTC. Translated, it gives CASSLVGRGASEQYF.

The CDR3 DNA reads as TGTGCCAGCAGTTCCTGGACTAGCGGGGGAGGGGGTAGCTCCTACAATGAGCAGTTCTTC. Residues: CASSSWTSGGGGSSYNEQFF. The chain couples TRBV27 to TRBJ2-1, with 13 bases aligning to TRBD2. CDR1 is MNHEY, CDR2 SMNVEV, per germline (reference sequence). The CDR3 length is 20 residues. V shed 4 bases, J shed 0 bases, and the junction held 12 bases outside the gene matches.

The V gene is TRBV28, the J gene TRBJ2-2, with TRBD1 matching over 9 bases. This CDR3 has 17 amino acids. The germline gives CDR1 MDHEN, CDR2 SYDVKM. Trimming at V came to 5 bases and at J to 0 bases, leaving 7 bases not matched to a gene. CDR3 DNA sequence: TGTGCCAGCAGTACGACGCGACAGGGGGCGAACACCGGGGAGCTGTTTTTT. Translation: CASSTTRQGANTGELFF.

This chain connects TRBV2 to TRBJ1-4, with D maybe TRBD1 (6 bases). Looked up from germline, CDR1 is SNHLY and CDR2 is FYNNEI. Between the trimmed V and J ends, which lost 3 bases and 5 bases, there was a span of 10 bases. The CDR3 totals 14 residues. The CDR3 protein is CASSDDRINEKLFF. The CDR3 bases are TGTGCCAGCAGTGACGACAGGATAAATGAAAAACTGTTTTTT.